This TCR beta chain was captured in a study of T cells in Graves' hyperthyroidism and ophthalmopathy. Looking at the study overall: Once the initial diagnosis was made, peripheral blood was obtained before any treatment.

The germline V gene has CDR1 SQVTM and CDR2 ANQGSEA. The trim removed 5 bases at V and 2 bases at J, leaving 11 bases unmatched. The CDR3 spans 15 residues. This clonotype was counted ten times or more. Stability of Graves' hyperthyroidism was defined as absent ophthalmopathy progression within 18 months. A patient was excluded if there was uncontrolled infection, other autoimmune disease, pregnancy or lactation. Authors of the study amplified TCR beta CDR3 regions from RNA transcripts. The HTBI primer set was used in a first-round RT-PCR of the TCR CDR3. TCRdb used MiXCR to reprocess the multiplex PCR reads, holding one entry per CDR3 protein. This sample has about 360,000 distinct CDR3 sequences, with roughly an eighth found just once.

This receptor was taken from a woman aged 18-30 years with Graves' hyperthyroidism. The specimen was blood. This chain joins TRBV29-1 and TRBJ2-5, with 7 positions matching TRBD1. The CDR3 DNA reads TGCAGCGTTACAGGGGCCGGGCCGCTTCAAGAGACCCAGTACTTC. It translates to CSVTGAGPLQETQYF.